This TCR beta chain was identified during a study of cytomegalovirus exposure and HLA in healthy donors. 60 Vbeta and 13 Jbeta primers were used in PCR. Profiling relied on immunoSEQ multiplex PCR, and the TCRdb table lists in-frame clones only, not all of them. The sample contains around 210,000 clones, 65% to 85% of which appear only once. Germline V gives CDR1 LGHNA, CDR2 YNFKEQ. CDR3 size: 16 residues. Trimming removed 0 bases at V and 0 bases at J, with 10 bases between. The genes are TRBV4-2 and TRBJ2-3; the D gene is possibly TRBD1 (5 bases). Sequencing was done on a sample of PBMCs. The receptor was isolated from a man over 45 in good health and CMV-seronegative. The CDR3 sequence is CASSQDRQISTDTQYF. In nucleotides, the CDR3 is TGTGCCAGCAGCCAAGATCGACAGATTAGCACAGATACGCAGTATTTT.